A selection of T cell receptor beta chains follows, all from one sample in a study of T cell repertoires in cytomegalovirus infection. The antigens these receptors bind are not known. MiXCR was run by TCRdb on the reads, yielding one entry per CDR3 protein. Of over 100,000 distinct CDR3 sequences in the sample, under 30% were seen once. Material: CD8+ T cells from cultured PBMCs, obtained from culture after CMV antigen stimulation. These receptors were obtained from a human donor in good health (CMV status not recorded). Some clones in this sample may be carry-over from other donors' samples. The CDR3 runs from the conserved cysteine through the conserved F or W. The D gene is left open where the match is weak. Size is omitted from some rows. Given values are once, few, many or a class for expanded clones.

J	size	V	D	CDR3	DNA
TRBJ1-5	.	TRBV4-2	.	CASSQSWFGGHQPQHF	TGTGCCAGCAGCCAATCGTGGTTTGGGGGCCATCAGCCCCAGCATTTT
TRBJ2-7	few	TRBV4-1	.	CASSQETGPQRVDEQYF	TGCGCCAGCAGCCAGGAAACCGGGCCCCAACGGGTCGACGAGCAGTACTTC
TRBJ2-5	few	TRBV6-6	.	CASSHDRIETQYF	TGTGCCAGCAGCCATGACAGGATCGAGACCCAGTACTTC
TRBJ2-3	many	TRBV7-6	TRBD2	CASSLEASSGASSDTQYF	TGTGCCAGCAGCTTAGAGGCTTCTAGCGGGGCTTCCTCAGATACGCAGTATTTT
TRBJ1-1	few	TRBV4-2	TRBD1	CASSPTGIAEAFF	TGTGCCAGCAGCCCGACAGGGATCGCTGAAGCTTTCTTT
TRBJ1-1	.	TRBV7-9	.	CASSLDLGAFF	TGTGCCAGCAGCTTAGACCTGGGAGCTTTCTTT
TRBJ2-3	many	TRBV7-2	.	CASSLESPRTDTQYF	TGTGCCAGCAGCCTAGAGTCCCCTCGCACAGATACGCAGTATTTT
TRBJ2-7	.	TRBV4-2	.	CASSLSRGSSYEQYF	TGTGCCAGCAGCTTGAGCCGGGGGAGCTCCTACGAGCAGTACTTC
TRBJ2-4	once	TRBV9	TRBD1	CASSAYEGRDSTVAKNIQYF	TGTGCCAGCAGCGCCTACGAAGGCCGGGACAGTACCGTAGCCAAAAACATTCAGTACTTC
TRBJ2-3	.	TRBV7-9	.	CASSSETTDTQYF	TGTGCCAGCAGCTCCGAGACCACAGATACGCAGTATTTT
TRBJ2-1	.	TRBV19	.	CASTLGGGWSYNEQFF	TGTGCCAGTACCCTGGGGGGGGGCTGGTCCTACAATGAGCAGTTCTTC
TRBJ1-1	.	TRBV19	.	CASSIDGESQEAFF	TGTGCCAGTAGTATAGATGGGGAGAGCCAAGAAGCTTTCTTT
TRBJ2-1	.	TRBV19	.	CASSMWGGDEQFF	TGTGCCAGTAGTATGTGGGGGGGCGATGAGCAGTTCTTC
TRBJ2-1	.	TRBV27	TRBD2	CASSAIAGGFYNEQFF	TGTGCCAGCAGCGCGATAGCGGGGGGGTTCTACAATGAGCAGTTCTTC
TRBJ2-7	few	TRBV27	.	CASSLRGGTYEQYF	TGTGCCAGCAGTCTAAGAGGGGGGACCTACGAGCAGTACTTC
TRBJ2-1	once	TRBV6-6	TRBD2	CASSLAGPWSLDNEQFF	TGTGCCAGCAGTTTAGCGGGGCCCTGGTCTTTAGACAATGAGCAGTTCTTC
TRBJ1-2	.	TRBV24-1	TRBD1	CATEQGNGYTF	TGTGCCACCGAACAGGGGAATGGCTACACCTTC
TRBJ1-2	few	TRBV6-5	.	CASSQTSNYGYTF	TGTGCCAGCAGTCAGACTTCAAACTATGGCTACACCTTC
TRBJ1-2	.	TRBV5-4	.	CASTTIGGTNGYTF	TGTGCCAGCACCACCATAGGGGGGACCAACGGCTACACCTTC
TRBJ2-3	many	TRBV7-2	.	CASSGRDSSTDTQYF	TGTGCCAGCAGCGGACGGGACTCCAGCACAGATACGCAGTATTTT
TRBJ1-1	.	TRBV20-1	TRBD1	CSAPPSTGGTEAFF	TGCAGTGCTCCCCCTTCAACAGGGGGCACTGAAGCTTTCTTT
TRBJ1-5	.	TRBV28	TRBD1	CASSLLRTGDQPQHF	TGTGCCAGCAGTTTACTTAGGACAGGGGATCAGCCCCAGCATTTT
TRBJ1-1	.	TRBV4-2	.	CASSHFGTGTEAFF	TGTGCCAGCAGCCACTTTGGGACGGGCACTGAAGCTTTCTTT
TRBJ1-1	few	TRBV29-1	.	CSVRPGNTEAFF	TGCAGCGTTCGTCCGGGGAACACTGAAGCTTTCTTT
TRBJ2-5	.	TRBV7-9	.	CASAVRGYETQYF	TGTGCCAGTGCGGTGCGGGGATACGAGACCCAGTACTTC
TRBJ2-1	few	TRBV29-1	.	CSVETESYNEQFF	TGCAGCGTTGAGACAGAGTCCTACAATGAGCAGTTCTTC
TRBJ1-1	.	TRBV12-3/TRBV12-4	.	CASRLGGITEAFF	TGTGCCAGCAGATTAGGGGGGATAACTGAAGCTTTCTTT
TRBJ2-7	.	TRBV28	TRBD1	CASSSDRAGEQYF	TGTGCCAGCAGTTCGGACAGGGCTGGCGAGCAGTACTTC
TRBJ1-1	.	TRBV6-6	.	CASTLGLNTEAFF	TGTGCCAGCACCTTGGGTCTGAACACTGAAGCTTTCTTT
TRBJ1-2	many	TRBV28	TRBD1	CASGERQGANYGYTF	TGTGCCAGCGGCGAACGGCAGGGGGCTAACTATGGCTACACCTTC
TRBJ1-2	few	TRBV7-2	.	CASSPTAYYGYTF	TGTGCCAGCAGCCCCACAGCGTACTATGGCTACACCTTC
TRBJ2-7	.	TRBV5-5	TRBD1	CASSWGQVSSYEQYF	TGTGCCAGCAGCTGGGGACAGGTTAGCTCCTACGAGCAGTACTTC
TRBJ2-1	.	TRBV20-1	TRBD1	CSARALPGQGYNEQFF	TGCAGTGCTAGAGCTCTCCCGGGACAGGGCTACAATGAGCAGTTCTTC
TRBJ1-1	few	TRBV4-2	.	CASSREVVQNTEAFF	TGTGCCAGCAGCAGAGAGGTGGTCCAGAACACTGAAGCTTTCTTT
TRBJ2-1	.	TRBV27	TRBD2	CASSFITSGGEQFF	TGTGCCAGCAGTTTTATCACAAGCGGGGGGGAGCAGTTCTTC
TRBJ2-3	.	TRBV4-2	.	CASSQFGATFRGADTQYF	TGTGCCAGCAGCCAATTTGGCGCTACGTTTCGCGGTGCAGATACGCAGTATTTT
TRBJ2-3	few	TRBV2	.	CASSERPRFTDTQYF	TGTGCCAGCAGTGAGCGGCCTAGATTTACAGATACGCAGTATTTT
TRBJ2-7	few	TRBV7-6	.	CASSLEDQESYEQYF	TGTGCCAGCAGCTTAGAGGACCAGGAATCCTACGAGCAGTACTTC
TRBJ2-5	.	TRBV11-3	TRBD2	CASSTGTSGKETQYF	TGTGCCAGCAGCACCGGGACTAGCGGGAAGGAGACCCAGTACTTC
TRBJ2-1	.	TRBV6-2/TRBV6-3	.	CASSRRKYNEQFF	TGTGCCAGCAGCCGCCGAAAGTACAATGAGCAGTTCTTC
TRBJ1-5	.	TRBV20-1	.	CSANEGDTDQPQHF	TGCAGTGCTAATGAAGGGGACACCGATCAGCCCCAGCATTTT
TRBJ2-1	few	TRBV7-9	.	CASSQGRLGDNEQFF	TGTGCCAGCAGCCAGGGAAGATTGGGCGACAATGAGCAGTTCTTC
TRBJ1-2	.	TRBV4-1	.	CASSQVAELAKGYTF	TGCGCCAGCAGCCAAGTTGCAGAATTAGCTAAAGGCTACACCTTC
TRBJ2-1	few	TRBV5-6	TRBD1	CASSWGQPNEQFF	TGTGCCAGCAGCTGGGGACAGCCCAATGAGCAGTTCTTC
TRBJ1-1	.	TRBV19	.	CASRGGLGAMNTEAFF	TGTGCCAGTAGGGGGGGGCTAGGGGCTATGAACACTGAAGCTTTCTTT
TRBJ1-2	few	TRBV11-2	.	CASSLGVSGYTF	TGTGCCAGCAGCTTAGGGGTATCTGGCTACACCTTC
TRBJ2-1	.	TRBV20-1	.	CSARDRKWTDNEQFF	TGCAGTGCTAGAGATCGCAAATGGACCGACAATGAGCAGTTCTTC
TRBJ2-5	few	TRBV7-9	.	CASSPWGESQETQYF	TGTGCCAGCAGCCCCTGGGGGGAGTCCCAAGAGACCCAGTACTTC
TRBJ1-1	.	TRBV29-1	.	CSVTPLGTEAFF	TGCAGCGTGACTCCCCTGGGAACTGAAGCTTTCTTT
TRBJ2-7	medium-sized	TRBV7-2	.	CASSALIEQYF	TGTGCCAGCAGCGCCTTAATTGAGCAGTACTTC
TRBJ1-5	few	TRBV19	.	CASSSQGLGQPQHF	TGTGCCAGTAGTTCCCAGGGGTTAGGTCAGCCCCAGCATTTT
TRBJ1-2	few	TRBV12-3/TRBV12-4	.	CASSLPGLLGGGYTF	TGTGCCAGCAGTTTACCGGGACTACTCGGGGGTGGCTACACCTTC
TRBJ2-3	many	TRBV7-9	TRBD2	CASSGTEERGLGTDTQYF	TGTGCCAGCAGCGGAACGGAAGAGCGGGGGCTCGGCACAGATACGCAGTATTTT
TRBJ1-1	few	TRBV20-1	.	CSARAGTRQNTEAFF	TGCAGTGCTAGAGCCGGGACAAGGCAGAACACTGAAGCTTTCTTT